This is a list of T cell receptor beta chains from one sample in a study of blood T cell repertoires in COVID-19. Profiling relied on immunoSEQ multiplex PCR, and the TCRdb table lists in-frame clones only, not all of them. Of about 58,000 clones in the sample, nearly 90% are singletons; the top ten hold approximately 13%. Sequenced input: peripheral blood. The receptor source for this set is a man between 60 and 70 years old with active COVID-19. Each CDR3 is given with its conserved first and last residue. The order of the fields is V gene, J gene, CDR3 protein.

TRBV24-1	TRBJ1-5	CATSRGGIGQPQHF
TRBV7-3	TRBJ2-1	CASSLKGRAGGVGEQFF
TRBV4-1	TRBJ2-2	CASSSSGTETGELFF
TRBV9	TRBJ2-3	CASSVGSTSTDTQYF
TRBV4-3	TRBJ2-1	CASSQRTPGLAERRSYNEQFF
TRBV11-2	TRBJ2-7	CASRSASGTFYEQYF
TRBV2	TRBJ2-2	CASSEIQLYSSTGELFF
TRBV7-3	TRBJ2-3	CASSLGLGYGKSTDTQYF
TRBV6-1	TRBJ1-5	CASSEGQGGRPQHF
TRBV6-5	TRBJ2-7	CASRPATGQGYEQYF
TRBV11-3	TRBJ2-1	CASSKKGLAGGRGEQFF